These 30 T cell receptor beta chains share one sample of origin, sequenced in a study of tumor and adjacent non-tumor tissue in lung cancer. This sample's RNA came from whole unsorted tissue. More than 3 cm separated this lung sample from the edge of the tumor. The library came from three nested PCR rounds adapted from ARM-PCR protocols. TCRdb itself ran the multiplex PCR reads through MiXCR, one entry per CDR3 protein. The data contain some 100,000 distinct CDR3 sequences, 60% to 80% of them seen just once; the ten biggest clones take up around 20%. The sequenced sample consisted of distant non-tumor lung tissue. The receptors originated from a man aged 30 to 45 with non-small cell lung cancer.

V is TRBV6-5 and J is TRBJ2-7; D may be TRBD1 (5 bases). This CDR3 comprises 15 residues. Trimming stripped 7 bases from V and 1 base from J, with 17 bases between. Per germline, CDR1 MNHEY and CDR2 SVGAGI. The CDR3 is CASTLIQGSSYEQYF. The CDR3 DNA reads TGTGCCAGCACCTTGATTCAGGGCAGTTCCTACGAGCAGTACTTC.

The count of this clonotype is one. The CDR3 carries no conserved terminal phenylalanine or tryptophan, so it likely arises from a read error. The rearrangement uses TRBV20-1 and TRBJ1-5; unclear D gene. CDR3 length equals 12 residues. V shed 7 bases and J shed 2 bases, with 9 bases lying between them. CDR1 and CDR2 (germline): DFQATT, SNEGSKA (reference sequence). CDR3 protein: CSGTYGNQPQHL. The CDR3 coding sequence is TGCAGTGGAACGTATGGCAATCAGCCCCAGCATCTT.

Turning to this clonotype: At one end the junction does not follow the germline gene, possibly because of a read error. V and J are TRBV7-9 and TRBJ2-5; 9 nucleotides match TRBD2. CDR3 length: 14 amino acids. CDR1 and CDR2 (germline): SEHNR, FQNEAQ (reference sequence). The DNA for the CDR3 is TGTGCCAGCCCCGCGGGGGGGCCCGTGGAGACCCAATACTTC. It translates to CASPAGGPVETQYF.

This clonotype was counted many times. The chain is built from TRBV6-5 and TRBJ2-7; 8 bases are shared with TRBD2. This CDR3 spans 17 amino acids. Germline V CDR1 and CDR2: MNHEY, SVGAGI. Trimming removed 0 bases from V and 1 base from J; junction bases left unmatched: 8. The CDR3 DNA follows: TGTGCCAGCAGTTACTCGGTGAGCGGGAGTCATTCCTACGAGCAGTACTTC. It is translated as CASSYSVSGSHSYEQYF.

Notes on this clonotype: A clone one base away is much larger, so this may be a read error. J is TRBJ2-2 and V is TRBV20-1; no firm D call. Germline loops: CDR1 DFQATT, CDR2 SNEGSKA (reference sequence). With 0 bases removed from V and 4 bases from J, the gap between germline ends came to 15 bases. The CDR3 loop spans 16 amino acids. The CDR3 DNA reads as TGCAGTGCTAGAGAGGGCGGATGCGGTGTCACCGGGGAGCTGTTTTTT. The encoded protein is CSAREGGCGVTGELFF.

The chain recombines TRBV28 with TRBJ1-2; D may be TRBD1 (5 bases). This CDR3 is 13 amino acids long. V lost 9 bases and J lost 0, with 11 bases in between. In germline, CDR1 is MDHEN, CDR2 SYDVKM. CDR3 amino acids: CASPQTANYGYTF. CDR3 coding DNA: TGTGCCAGTCCACAGACAGCTAACTATGGCTACACCTTC.

Concerning this clonotype itself: The germline gene is not matched at one end of the junction; a read error may be the cause. The J gene is TRBJ2-1, the V gene TRBV5-1; D may be TRBD1 (5 bases). The CDR3 contains 14 residues. The germline V gene encodes CDR1 SGHRS and CDR2 YFSETQ. CDR3 in DNA: TGCGCCAGCAGCTTGGAGGGGTCCTACAATGAGCACTTCTTC. Translated, it gives CASSLEGSYNEHFF.

This clonotype was counted ten times or more. V gene TRBV6-1 combines with J gene TRBJ2-7; the D call may be TRBD1 or TRBD2 (5 bases each). The CDR3 is made up of 14 amino acids. Germline CDR1 reads MNHNS; CDR2 reads SASEGT. Trimming shortened V by 4 bases and J by 5 bases, and 15 bases separated the two germline ends. The CDR3 DNA sequence: TGTGCCAGCAGTGTTAGTGGGGGTCGGGACGAGCAGTACTTC. It codes for CASSVSGGRDEQYF.

Concerning this clonotype itself: This may be a read error: a much more frequent sequence differs by one nucleotide. As DNA, the CDR3 is TGCGACAGCAGCCAAGACGATTCCAACGCTTACAATGAGCAGTTCTTC. Its translation is CDSSQDDSNAYNEQFF. V usage is TRBV4-1 and J usage is TRBJ2-1; D gene ambiguous. The CDR3 totals 16 residues. The germline CDR1 and CDR2 sequences are MGHRA and YSYEKL.

A word on this clonotype: Germline and junction disagree at one end, which may indicate a read error. V and J are TRBV29-1 and TRBJ1-6, with 7 bases aligning to TRBD1. In germline, CDR1 is SQVTM, CDR2 ANQGSEA. The CDR3 spans 14 residues. CDR3 bases: TGCAGCGTCATGACAGGGCAGACGAATTCACCCATCCACTTT. Its protein product is CSVMTGQTNSPIHF. Together with reference TRBV29-1 and TRBJ1-6, the CDR3 gives the full variable domain: SAVISQKPSRDICQRGTSLTIQCQVDSQVTMMFWYRQQPGQSLTLIATANQGSEATYESGFVIDKFPISRPNLTFSTLTVSNMSPEDSSIYLCSVMTGQTNSPIHFGNGTRLTVT.

This clonotype was detected a few times. The missing conserved phenylalanine or tryptophan at the end of this CDR3 makes a read error likely. This chain joins TRBV11-3 and TRBJ2-3; D might be TRBD2 (5 bases). Germline CDR1 and CDR2: SGHNT and YENEEA. This CDR3 region has 19 residues. The DNA for the CDR3 is TGCGCCAGCAGCTTAGATCAATCCACAGCGGCTACTAGCACAGATACGCAGTATCTT. The encoded protein is CASSLDQSTAATSTDTQYL.

This clonotype was counted ten times or more. The chain has TRBV20-1 and TRBJ2-5; TRBD2 might be the D (6 bases). CDR3 length equals 13 residues. Trimming left V 0 bases short and J 3 bases short, with 8 bases between. Germline CDR1 DFQATT, CDR2 SNEGSKA (reference sequence). CDR3 bases: TGCAGTGCTAGAGATCGGACTAAAGAGACCCAGTACTTC. It translates to CSARDRTKETQYF.

This clonotype was recorded once. Since the CDR3 does not end with the conserved phenylalanine or tryptophan, this likely comes from a read error. This sequence joins TRBV29-1 and TRBJ1-2; a weak D match, TRBD1 (5 bases). The CDR3 is made up of 11 amino acids. Per the germline V gene, CDR1 is SQVTM and CDR2 is ANQGSEA. CDR3 residues: CSVEKDIRYTL. The DNA of the CDR3 is TGCAGTGTTGAGAAGGACATCCGCTACACCCTC.

About this clonotype: Since a much larger clone is just one base distant, this may be a read error. This chain links TRBV20-1 with TRBJ2-7; D ambiguous. Looked up from germline, CDR1 is DFQATT and CDR2 is SNEGSKA (reference sequence). CDR3 length: 12 residues. V shed 0 bases and J shed 9 bases, with 12 bases lying between them. The CDR3 DNA reads as TGCAGTGCTAGAGATCCCCAGCACGTGCAGTACTTC. Its protein is CSARDPQHVQYF.

In regard to this clonotype: A read error may be the cause here, since a much bigger clone is one base away. Because it lacks the conserved phenylalanine or tryptophan at the end, this CDR3 is likely a read error. The DNA is left out, because the CDR3 cannot be placed on it with certainty; the CDR3 is given as TCRdb lists it. The V and J genes are TRBV10-1 and TRBJ1-4. Germline CDR1 WNHNN, CDR2 SYGVQD (reference sequence). Ends included, the CDR3 has 13 residues. CDR3 residues: CASSNGITLPFVV.

This clonotype was recorded many times. In nucleotides, the CDR3 is TGCAGTGCTAGAAACGGACGAGTTAGCGGCCGCATGACCTTC. The encoded protein is CSARNGRVSGRMTF. J is TRBJ1-2 and V is TRBV20-1, with D hard to call. The length of the CDR3 is 14 residues. Germline CDR1 and CDR2: DFQATT and SNEGSKA (reference sequence). V was shortened by 2 bases and J by 14 bases, with 24 bases between the two germline ends.

In the case of this clonotype: No DNA is shown, since the ends of the CDR3 on it are uncertain; the CDR3 is the one TCRdb lists. V and J are TRBV4-1 and TRBJ2-2; the table's D call, TRBD2, was not checked against the DNA. Germline values: CDR1 MGHRA, CDR2 YSYEKL. The CDR3 length equals 17 residues, ends included. This CDR3 is CASSQDSGGAYTGSCFF.

This clonotype was counted ten times or more. V gene TRBV6-5 combines with J gene TRBJ2-5; 11 bases fit TRBD2. The CDR3 consists of 18 residues. V was clipped by 4 bases and J by 13 bases; unmatched bases: 23. Germline V gene sequence: CDR1 MNHEY, CDR2 SVGAGI. CDR3 coding DNA: TGTGCCAGCAGTTCCCTCTTCCCTCGACTAGCGGGACGTCACGCCCTGTACTTC. It encodes CASSSLFPRLAGRHALYF.

The chain combines TRBV6-1 with TRBJ2-7; 7 bases are shared with TRBD1. Per the germline V gene, CDR1 is MNHNS and CDR2 is SASEGT. The length of the CDR3 is 15 residues. Unmatched junction bases numbered 9, after V lost 6 bases and J lost 1 base. This CDR3 reads CASRHDRAFSYEQYF. The CDR3 bases are TGTGCCAGCAGGCACGACAGGGCCTTTTCCTACGAGCAGTACTTC.

As to this clonotype: A junction boundary mismatches the germline segment, possibly from a read error. V is TRBV20-1 and J is TRBJ2-5; no reliable D call. Per germline, CDR1 DFQATT and CDR2 SNEGSKA (reference sequence). CDR3 size: 13 residues. The CDR3 region has the DNA TGCAGTGCCTGTGGACCAGACGAAGAGACCCAGTACTTT. This codes for CSACGPDEETQYF.

A word on this clonotype: Mismatch with germline at one junction end may stem from a read error. The gene calls are TRBV7-8 and TRBJ2-5; D remains unclear. This CDR3 region has 15 residues. Germline V gene lookup returns CDR1 SGHVS and CDR2 FQNEAQ. CDR3 sequence (DNA): TGTGCCAGCAGCTTAGAGGCAAGTGGTCAAGAGACCCGGTACTTC. The encoded protein is CASSLEASGQETRYF. Based on the CDR3 plus reference TRBV7-8 and TRBJ2-5, the full variable domain is GAGVSQSPRYKVAKRGQDVALRCDPISGHVSLFWYQQALGQGPEFLTYFQNEAQLDKSGLPSDRFFAERPEGSVSTLKIQRTQQEDSAVYLCASSLEASGQETRYFGPGTRLLVL.

V and J are TRBV6-1 and TRBJ2-1; TRBD2 matches 7 bases. Germline assignment: CDR1 MNHNS and CDR2 SASEGT. J was trimmed by 7 bases and V by 5 bases; bases with no gene match: 11. CDR3 size: 15 residues. The CDR3 protein is CASSSIGGWYNEQFF. For the CDR3, the DNA is TGTGCCAGCAGTTCTATCGGGGGGTGGTATAATGAGCAGTTCTTC.

This chain connects TRBV20-1 to TRBJ2-1, with a tentative D call TRBD2 (6 bases). Germline CDR1 reads DFQATT; CDR2 reads SNEGSKA (reference sequence). The CDR3 covers 16 residues. The V end lost 5 bases, the J end lost 10 bases, and 27 bases lay between the germline ends. This CDR3 is CSALDTLSSEGGEQFF. CDR3 DNA: TGCAGTGCTTTAGATACGCTATCTAGCGAGGGAGGAGAGCAGTTCTTC.

The genes are TRBV28 and TRBJ2-3, with D tentatively TRBD1 (5 bases). Germline V gives CDR1 MDHEN, CDR2 SYDVKM. This CDR3 region has 15 residues. V lost 9 bases and J lost 4, with 20 bases in between. The CDR3 protein is CASSPPGLASDTQYF. The CDR3 bases are TGTGCCAGTAGTCCACCAGGGTTAGCATCAGATACGCAGTATTTT.

The rearrangement uses TRBV29-1 and TRBJ1-1; D is unclear. The CDR3 totals 13 residues. The germline gives CDR1 SQVTM, CDR2 ANQGSEA. V shed 7 bases and J shed 7 bases, with 19 bases lying between them. This CDR3 reads CSAEDRGRGEAFF. Written as DNA, the CDR3 is TGCAGCGCCGAAGACCGGGGTAGAGGTGAAGCTTTCTTT.

The rearrangement joins TRBV11-3 to TRBJ2-1, with D unresolved. Germline CDR1 and CDR2: SGHNT and YENEEA. The CDR3 length is 12 residues. V was trimmed by 8 bases and J by 8 bases, leaving 13 bases between them. CDR3 in amino acids: CASPTPGDEQFF. In DNA, the CDR3 is TGTGCCAGCCCCACACCTGGCGATGAGCAGTTCTTC.

The rearrangement links TRBV24-1 to TRBJ1-5; D gene uncertain. Germline V CDR1 and CDR2: KGHDR, SFDVKD. Trimming took 9 bases from V and 16 from J, leaving 33 bases between them. This CDR3 comprises 16 residues. The CDR3 region has the DNA TGTGCCACCGAATTCCCGGGAGAGATATACAATCAGCCCCTTCATTTT. Translating gives CATEFPGEIYNQPLHF.

In regard to this clonotype: A read error may produce the germline difference seen at one junction end. V gene TRBV11-1 combines with J gene TRBJ2-1; the D is unclear. CDR1 and CDR2 (germline): SGHAT, FQDESV (reference sequence). The CDR3 length is 12 residues. DNA for the CDR3: TGTGCCAACAGCTTAGAGACCAATGAGCAGTCCTTC. Its protein product is CANSLETNEQSF.

Note on this clonotype: The conserved phenylalanine or tryptophan normally closing the CDR3 is absent here, so this likely arose from a read error. The gene calls are TRBV10-3 and TRBJ2-3; D remains unclear. The CDR3 contains 13 residues. Germline assignment: CDR1 ENHRY and CDR2 SYGVKD. The CDR3 sequence: CVINHGPTDTQYL. The CDR3 bases are TGTGTCATCAATCATGGCCCCACAGATACGCAGTATCTT.

The V call is TRBV6-5, the J call TRBJ2-7; 11 bases map to TRBD1. Germline V gene lookup returns CDR1 MNHEY and CDR2 SVGAGI. The V segment lost 8 bases and the J segment 0 bases; nucleotides outside the gene matches: 9. The CDR3 has 16 amino acids. The CDR3 DNA is TGTGCCAGCGATTACTTAGGGACAGGGGGCTCCTACGAGCAGTACTTC. Amino acids: CASDYLGTGGSYEQYF.